The 30 T cell receptor beta chains in this list originate from one sample, sequenced in a study of blood T cells in healthy people across ages. Sample-barcoded 5' priming and a J-beta primer mix drove a second PCR of roughly 6 to 12 cycles. In TCRdb, the 5' RACE reads were re-called with MiXCR into one record per CDR3 protein. The sample has around 1,800,000 distinct CDR3 sequences; about two fifths are singletons. The sample taken for sequencing was blood. Receptors were obtained from a human donor in good health.

The sample holds many counts of this clonotype. V usage is TRBV5-5 and J usage is TRBJ2-4; D might be TRBD1 or TRBD2, each matching 6 bases. The germline gives CDR1 SGHKS, CDR2 YYEKEE (reference sequence). The CDR3 runs 16 residues. The V end lost 1 base, the J end lost 5 bases, and 16 bases lay between the germline ends. The CDR3 DNA follows: TGTGCCAGCAGCTTGTCTCGGGGGCGCATCGAAAACATTCAGTACTTC. Translating it yields CASSLSRGRIENIQYF.

V usage is TRBV10-3 and J usage is TRBJ2-5; no clear D gene. Trimming took 11 bases from V and 5 from J, leaving 24 bases between them. The CDR3 sequence is 15 residues long. Looked up from germline, CDR1 is ENHRY and CDR2 is SYGVKD. This CDR3 reads CAASVRSTPGETQYF. DNA of the CDR3: TGTGCCGCGAGTGTAAGGAGTACCCCTGGGGAGACCCAGTACTTC.

This clonotype was detected a few times. This chain joins TRBV28 and TRBJ1-2; possible D gene TRBD1, 6 bases. The CDR3 has 17 amino acids. The germline V gene encodes CDR1 MDHEN and CDR2 SYDVKM. Trimming pared 7 bases from V and 0 bases from J, leaving 21 bases between. The CDR3 loop reads CASTPPFGGSANYGYTF. CDR3 nucleotide sequence: TGTGCCAGCACCCCACCGTTCGGGGGCTCAGCTAACTATGGCTACACCTTC.

This clonotype has just a few counts. This chain links TRBV24-1 with TRBJ2-4; 12 bases are a match to TRBD1. Germline V gives CDR1 KGHDR, CDR2 SFDVKD. This CDR3 has 14 amino acids. With V trimmed by 12 bases and J by 8 bases, 10 bases remained unmatched. DNA for the CDR3: TGTGCCCCGCCGGGACAGGGGGCGCTGGACATTCAGTACTTC. This gives the protein CAPPGQGALDIQYF.

The V and J genes are TRBV18 and TRBJ1-1, with D possibly matching TRBD1 (5 bases). V was clipped by 3 bases and J by 6 bases, with 17 bases between them. The CDR3 sequence is 15 residues long. The germline V gene encodes CDR1 KGHSH and CDR2 LQKENI. CDR3: CASSPPGRTNAEAFF. CDR3 in DNA: TGTGCCAGCTCACCGCCGGGACGGACTAACGCTGAAGCTTTCTTT.

Ten or more counts support this clonotype. The chain employs TRBV29-1 and TRBJ1-2; D is ambiguous. Per the germline V gene, CDR1 is SQVTM and CDR2 is ANQGSEA. Trimming removed 3 bases from V and 5 bases from J, with 4 bases in between. The CDR3 contains 10 residues. CDR3 nucleotide sequence: TGCAGCGTTGACACGTATGGCTACACCTTC. Its translation is CSVDTYGYTF.

The chain joins TRBV28 to TRBJ2-7; D is perhaps TRBD1 or TRBD2 (5 bases each). The CDR3 contains 12 residues. Trimming removed 6 bases from V and 3 bases from J, with 9 bases in between. Germline loops: CDR1 MDHEN, CDR2 SYDVKM. The CDR3 coding sequence is TGTGCCAGCAGGGGACGGTTCTACGAGCAGTACTTC. Amino acid sequence: CASRGRFYEQYF.

The chain carries TRBV12-3 or TRBV12-4 and TRBJ2-4, with no clear D. This CDR3 is built from 15 residues. The ends were cut back, 6 bases at V and 9 bases at J, with 21 bases in the middle. The CDR3 spells CASSRGGARSSIQYF. The CDR3 DNA sequence: TGTGCCAGCAGCAGAGGCGGCGCCCGGTCATCCATTCAGTACTTC.

V is TRBV4-2 and J is TRBJ1-4, with TRBD1 matching 8 bases. The J segment lost 5 bases and the V segment lost 0 bases, leaving 5 bases of the junction unmatched. The CDR3 consists of 16 residues. Germline V gene data show CDR1 as LGHNA and CDR2 as YNFKEQ. CDR3 DNA: TGTGCCAGCAGCCAAGACTGGACAGGGACCAATGAAAAACTGTTTTTT. It translates to CASSQDWTGTNEKLFF.

The table lists this clonotype with a few counts. The gene calls are TRBV12-3 or TRBV12-4 and TRBJ1-1; perhaps TRBD1 as D (5 bases). The CDR3 length is 18 residues. V gave up 0 bases and J gave up 3 bases, with 20 bases separating them. CDR3 nucleotides: TGTGCCAGCAGTTTAGCGCGGGGGACTCACAAGCCACACACTGAAGCTTTCTTT. Amino acid sequence: CASSLARGTHKPHTEAFF.

Only a few counts were recorded for this clonotype. The V and J genes are TRBV4-3 and TRBJ2-3; D is unclear. The germline V gene encodes CDR1 LGHNA and CDR2 YSLEER. V lost 2 bases to trimming and J lost 4 bases, with 10 bases between them. The CDR3 totals 14 residues. CDR3 DNA sequence: TGCGCCAGCAGCCAATTCATTACTTCAGATACGCAGTATTTT. Its translation is CASSQFITSDTQYF.

The CDR3 loop reads CSASYGGISSNQPQHF. CDR3 DNA sequence: TGCAGTGCTAGCTACGGGGGGATCAGTAGCAATCAGCCCCAGCATTTT. This chain links TRBV20-1 with TRBJ1-5; TRBD1 is a possible D gene (5 bases). V was trimmed by 3 bases and J by 0 bases, leaving 15 bases between them. Germline lookup yields CDR1 DFQATT and CDR2 SNEGSKA (reference sequence). The CDR3 sequence is 16 residues long.

The J gene is TRBJ1-4, the V gene TRBV5-1, with 10 positions matching TRBD1. With V trimmed by 4 bases and J by 6 bases, 6 bases remained unmatched. Germline V gene sequence: CDR1 SGHRS, CDR2 YFSETQ. The CDR3 length is 15 residues. CDR3 sequence: CASSTGQGFDEKLFF. In nucleotides, the CDR3 is TGCGCCAGCAGCACGGGACAGGGGTTTGATGAAAAACTGTTTTTT.

The J gene is TRBJ1-5, the V gene TRBV2, with 7 positions matching TRBD1. V lost 9 bases, J lost 8 bases, and 10 bases stayed unmatched. CDR1 is SNHLY and CDR2 is FYNNEI in the germline V gene. The CDR3 contains 13 residues. DNA for the CDR3: TGTGCCAGTAGACAGGGCTTAGGGAAGCCCCAGCATTTT. Its protein is CASRQGLGKPQHF.

This clonotype was picked up a small number of times. This chain uses TRBV6-2 or TRBV6-3 with TRBJ2-7; D gene unclear. Trimming cost V 1 base and J 4 bases, with 5 bases left between them. CDR1 is MNHEY and CDR2 is SVGEGT in the germline V gene. The CDR3 length is 12 residues. The CDR3 bases are TGTGCCAGCAGTTACTGGGCATACGAGCAGTACTTC. It yields the protein CASSYWAYEQYF.

The chain couples TRBV27 to TRBJ2-5; TRBD1 is a possible D gene (5 bases). Between the trimmed V and J ends, which lost 6 bases and 1 base, there was a span of 9 bases. Germline V lookup: CDR1 MNHEY, CDR2 SMNVEV (reference sequence). This CDR3 contains 13 residues. Written as DNA, the CDR3 is TGTGCCAGCAGGCCGGACATCCAAGAGACCCAGTACTTC. Translating gives CASRPDIQETQYF.

This chain joins TRBV7-8 and TRBJ2-5, with 12 positions matching TRBD2. CDR1 is SGHVS, CDR2 FQNEAQ, per germline. The CDR3 contains 16 residues. The V segment lost 5 bases and the J segment 5 bases; nucleotides outside the gene matches: 9. The CDR3 nucleotides are TGTGCCAGCAGCCCAGGACTAGCGGGGACCATGGAGACCCAGTACTTC. Translating gives CASSPGLAGTMETQYF.

This clonotype was counted a few times. This chain links TRBV5-1 with TRBJ1-1; the match to TRBD1 covers 8 bases. V dropped 4 bases and J dropped 7; count of bases not matched to a gene: 6. The germline V gene has CDR1 SGHRS and CDR2 YFSETQ. The CDR3 is 13 amino acids. CDR3 sequence: CASSRGQGGEAFF. The CDR3 bases are TGCGCCAGCAGCCGAGGACAGGGCGGTGAAGCTTTCTTT.

This clonotype was counted ten times or more. V and J are TRBV5-6 and TRBJ2-1; no reliable D call. V was clipped by 2 bases and J by 3 bases, with 6 bases between them. Germline-derived CDR1 and CDR2 are SGHDT and YYEEEE. The CDR3 extends over 13 amino acids. CDR3 nucleotides: TGTGCCAGCAGCTTTATCGACTACAATGAGCAGTTCTTC. It codes for CASSFIDYNEQFF.

On this clonotype itself: This clone may be a read error of a much larger clone one base away. The gene calls are TRBV7-2 and TRBJ1-1, with TRBD1 as a possible D gene (5 bases). The V end was cut by 2 bases, the J end by 1 base, with 11 bases between. There are 15 residues in the CDR3. CDR1 and CDR2 from the germline V gene are SGHTA and FQGNSA. The CDR3 here is CASSLHGAGNTEAFF. The CDR3 DNA follows: TGTGCCAGCAGCTTACATGGGGCGGGGAACACTGAAGCTTTCTTT.

V usage is TRBV7-2 and J usage is TRBJ1-4; 7 bases fit TRBD1. V lost 5 bases, J lost 7 bases, and 10 bases stayed unmatched. Germline CDR1 and CDR2: SGHTA and FQGNSA. This CDR3 is built from 15 residues. The CDR3 DNA follows: TGTGCCAGCAGCCCAACAGGGGTGTTGCGTGAAAAACTGTTTTTT. Residues: CASSPTGVLREKLFF. The variable domain in full, with the rest retrieved from reference TRBV7-2 and TRBJ1-4, is GAGVSQSPSNKVTEKGKDVELRCDPISGHTALYWYRQSLGQGLEFLIYFQGNSAPDKSGLPSDRFSAERTGGSVSTLTIQRTQQEDSAVYLCASSPTGVLREKLFFGSGTQLSVL.

The DNA of the CDR3 is TGTGCCAGCACCGGGCGGGGGGGCGAACGTTGGGATGCGCAGTATTTT. It specifies CASTGRGGERWDAQYF. The J gene is TRBJ2-3, the V gene TRBV12-3 or TRBV12-4; 9 bases are a match to TRBD2. CDR3 length equals 16 residues. V lost 7 bases, J lost 10 bases, and 18 bases stayed unmatched.

The chain recombines TRBV6-5 with TRBJ1-5; D gene unclear. The CDR3 runs to 14 residues. The germline V gene encodes CDR1 MNHEY and CDR2 SVGAGI. The V end lost 0 bases, the J end lost 7 bases, and 10 bases lay between the germline ends. The CDR3 DNA is TGTGCCAGCAGTTACTCGGTGGGTATCCAGCCCCAGCATTTT. This gives the protein CASSYSVGIQPQHF.

This clonotype was seen more than once but under ten times. This sequence joins TRBV20-1 and TRBJ1-2, with D hard to call. V lost 1 base and J 8 bases, leaving 11 bases between the germline ends. Germline-derived CDR1 and CDR2 are DFQATT and SNEGSKA (reference sequence). The CDR3 sequence is 12 residues long. The CDR3 loop reads CSARGGREGYTF. CDR3 DNA sequence: TGCAGTGCTAGAGGGGGAAGGGAGGGCTACACCTTC.

CDR3: CASSLLGGENIQYF. CDR3 nucleotide sequence: TGTGCCAGCAGCTTATTAGGCGGGGAGAACATTCAGTACTTC. This chain connects TRBV7-2 to TRBJ2-4, with D possibly being TRBD2 (6 bases). Per germline, CDR1 SGHTA and CDR2 FQGNSA. The CDR3 is 14 amino acids. Trimming removed 2 bases from V and 7 bases from J, with 12 bases in between.

There are a few counts of this clonotype. This rearrangement joins TRBV5-1 to TRBJ1-5; D unresolved. The CDR3 totals 14 residues. The germline V and J ends were trimmed by 7 bases and 1 base, with 12 bases remaining between them. The V gene's germline CDR1 is SGHRS and CDR2 YFSETQ. The CDR3 nucleotides are TGCGCCAGCGCCCCCGGTGACAGCAATCAGCCCCAGCATTTT. This translates into CASAPGDSNQPQHF.

This sequence joins TRBV7-8 and TRBJ2-1; 9 bases agree with TRBD2. Germline loops: CDR1 SGHVS, CDR2 FQNEAQ. The CDR3 spans 16 residues. The V and J ends lost 4 bases and 7 bases, in that order; junction bases with no gene match: 11. CDR3 bases: TGTGCCAGCAGCTCAAGGCGTGGACTAGCGTGGAATGAGCAGTTCTTC. Translating gives CASSSRRGLAWNEQFF.

This clonotype was observed a handful of times. The junction departs from germline at one end; a sequencing error may be responsible. The rearrangement links TRBV7-2 to TRBJ1-2; D gene uncertain. The germline gives CDR1 SGHTA, CDR2 FQGNSA. The CDR3 consists of 15 residues. The CDR3 DNA reads as TGTGCCAGCAGCTTAGGCCCCGCAGTGGGCTATGACTACACCTTC. Protein product: CASSLGPAVGYDYTF.

This clonotype was seen a single time. The chain employs TRBV10-3 and TRBJ1-1, with D possibly TRBD1 on 5 matching bases. This CDR3 contains 16 residues. V was pared by 11 bases and J by 0 bases, with 22 bases between. Germline V gives CDR1 ENHRY, CDR2 SYGVKD. In DNA, the CDR3 is TGTGCCTCGCCGGCGGGGACCGTCCAGGTGAACACTGAAGCTTTCTTT. It translates to CASPAGTVQVNTEAFF.

The sample holds a few counts of this clonotype. CDR3 region: CSALWRGGSYEQYF. The CDR3 DNA sequence: TGCAGCGCTCTGTGGCGGGGGGGCTCCTACGAGCAGTACTTC. The chain uses TRBV20-1 and TRBJ2-7, with 9 bases aligning to TRBD2. Germline CDR1 reads DFQATT; CDR2 reads SNEGSKA (reference sequence). This CDR3 region has 14 residues.